These 5 T cell receptor beta chains originate from one sample sequenced in a study of T cell responses to AZD1222 COVID-19 vaccine. Assay used: immunoSEQ multiplex PCR; TCRdb lists only in-frame clones, some missing. The sample records about 180,000 clones, approximately 91% being singletons. Sequencing used peripheral blood, obtained on day 0 of AZD1222 vaccination. The receptors originated from an adult in good health.

Note on this clone: The sample holds other DNA sequences that translate to the same CDR3. This chain joins TRBV9 and TRBJ1-1, with D unresolved. This CDR3 is built from 13 residues. Trimming pared 3 bases from V and 1 base from J, leaving 7 bases between. Germline CDR1 reads SGDLS; CDR2 reads YYNGEE. The CDR3 DNA reads as TGTGCCAGCAGCGCGGGAGCGAACACTGAAGCTTTCTTT. Encoded protein: CASSAGANTEAFF.

About this clone: The same CDR3 also results from other DNA sequences found in this sample. This chain links TRBV9 with TRBJ2-6; D is ambiguous. The CDR3 runs to 15 residues. Germline CDR1 and CDR2: SGDLS and YYNGEE. Trimming shortened V by 0 bases and J by 1 base, and 5 bases separated the two germline ends. CDR3 DNA: TGTGCCAGCAGCGTAGGGGGTTCTGGGGCCAACGTCCTGACTTTC. It yields the protein CASSVGGSGANVLTF.

The gene calls are TRBV5-5 and TRBJ2-2; 9 bases are shared with TRBD1. Germline V gene lookup returns CDR1 SGHKS and CDR2 YYEKEE (reference sequence). Unmatched junction bases numbered 7, after V lost 7 bases and J lost 3 bases. This CDR3 region has 15 residues. The CDR3 loop is CASAPQGADTGELFF. CDR3 nucleotides: TGTGCCAGCGCACCACAGGGGGCGGACACCGGGGAGCTGTTTTTT.

The chain combines TRBV13 with TRBJ1-6; the D is unclear. Per the germline V gene, CDR1 is PRHDT and CDR2 is FYEKMQ (reference sequence). CDR3 size: 14 residues. V gave up 0 bases and J gave up 0 bases, with 0 bases separating them. The CDR3 nucleotides read TGTGCCAGCAGCTTAGGCTCCTATAATTCACCCCTCCACTTT. It translates to CASSLGSYNSPLHF.

The V and J genes are TRBV28 and TRBJ2-7, with 10 bases lining up with TRBD1. Germline CDR1 is MDHEN and CDR2 is SYDVKM. The CDR3 consists of 15 residues. V lost 8 bases to trimming and J lost 5 bases; unmatched junction nucleotides: 12. CDR3 sequence reads: CASLGAGQGIHEQYV. The CDR3 region has the DNA TGTGCCAGCCTGGGTGCGGGACAGGGGATCCACGAGCAGTACGTC.